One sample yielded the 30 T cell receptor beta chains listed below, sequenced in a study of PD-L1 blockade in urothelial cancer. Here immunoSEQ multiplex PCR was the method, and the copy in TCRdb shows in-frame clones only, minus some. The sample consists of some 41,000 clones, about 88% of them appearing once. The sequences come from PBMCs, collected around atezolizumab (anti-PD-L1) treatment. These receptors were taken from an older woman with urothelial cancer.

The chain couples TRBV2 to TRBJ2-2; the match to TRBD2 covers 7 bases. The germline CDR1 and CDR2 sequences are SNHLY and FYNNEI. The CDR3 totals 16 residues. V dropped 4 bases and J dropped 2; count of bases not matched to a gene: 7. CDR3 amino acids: CASSAGAGLNTGELFF. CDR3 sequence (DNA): TGTGCCAGCAGTGCAGGAGCGGGACTAAACACCGGGGAGCTGTTTTTT.

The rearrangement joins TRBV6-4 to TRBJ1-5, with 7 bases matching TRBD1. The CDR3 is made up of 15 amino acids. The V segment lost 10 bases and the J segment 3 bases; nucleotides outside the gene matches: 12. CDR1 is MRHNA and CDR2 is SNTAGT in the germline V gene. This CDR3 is CATISGDSPNQPQHF. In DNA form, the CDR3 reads TGTGCCACTATTTCCGGGGACAGCCCCAATCAGCCCCAGCATTTT.

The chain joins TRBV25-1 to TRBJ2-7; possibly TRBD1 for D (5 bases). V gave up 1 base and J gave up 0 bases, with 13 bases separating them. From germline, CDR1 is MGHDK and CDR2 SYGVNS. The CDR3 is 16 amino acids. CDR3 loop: CASSESRTRSSYEQYF. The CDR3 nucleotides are TGTGCCAGCAGTGAATCTCGGACAAGGAGCTCCTACGAGCAGTACTTC.

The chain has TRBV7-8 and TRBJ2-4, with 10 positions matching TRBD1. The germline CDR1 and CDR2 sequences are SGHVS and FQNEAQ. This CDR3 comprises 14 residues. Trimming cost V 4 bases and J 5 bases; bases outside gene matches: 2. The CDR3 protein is CASSSGQGENIQYF. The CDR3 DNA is TGTGCCAGCAGCTCCGGACAGGGGGAAAACATTCAGTACTTC.

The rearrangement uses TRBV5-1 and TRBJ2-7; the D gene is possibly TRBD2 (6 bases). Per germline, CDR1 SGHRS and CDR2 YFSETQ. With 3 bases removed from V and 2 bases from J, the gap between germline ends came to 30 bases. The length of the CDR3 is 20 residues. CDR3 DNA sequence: TGCGCCAGCAGCTCGCCCCAGGGAGGTCGGGGCCCTCGCGAAGCCTACGAGCAGTACTTC. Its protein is CASSSPQGGRGPREAYEQYF.

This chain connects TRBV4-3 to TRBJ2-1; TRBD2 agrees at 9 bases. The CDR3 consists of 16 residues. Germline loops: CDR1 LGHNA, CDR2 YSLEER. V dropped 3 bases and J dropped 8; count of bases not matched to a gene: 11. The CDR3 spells CASSQDNSGSFYEQFF. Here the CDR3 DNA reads TGCGCCAGCAGCCAGGATAATAGCGGGAGTTTCTATGAGCAGTTCTTC.

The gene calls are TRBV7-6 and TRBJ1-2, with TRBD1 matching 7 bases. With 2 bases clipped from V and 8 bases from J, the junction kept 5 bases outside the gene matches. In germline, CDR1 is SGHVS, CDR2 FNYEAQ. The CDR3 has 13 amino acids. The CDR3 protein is CASSLPTGRGYTF. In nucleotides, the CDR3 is TGTGCCAGCAGCTTACCGACAGGGCGGGGCTACACCTTC. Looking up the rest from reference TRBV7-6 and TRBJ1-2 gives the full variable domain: GAGVSQSPRYKVTKRGQDVALRCDPISGHVSLYWYRQALGQGPEFLTYFNYEAQQDKSGLPNDRFSAERPEGSISTLTIQRTEQRDSAMYRCASSLPTGRGYTFGSGTRLTVV.

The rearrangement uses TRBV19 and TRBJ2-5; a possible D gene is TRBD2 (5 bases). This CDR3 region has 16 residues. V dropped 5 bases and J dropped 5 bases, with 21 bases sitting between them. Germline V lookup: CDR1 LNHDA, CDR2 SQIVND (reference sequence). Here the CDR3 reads CASSPRGFAPRETQYF. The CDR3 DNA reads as TGTGCCAGTAGTCCTCGGGGTTTTGCACCCCGGGAGACCCAGTACTTC.

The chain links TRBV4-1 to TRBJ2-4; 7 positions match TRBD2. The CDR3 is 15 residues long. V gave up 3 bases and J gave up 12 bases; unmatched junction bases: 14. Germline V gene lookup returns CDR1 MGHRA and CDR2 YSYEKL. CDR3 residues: CASSQRGTGPVGQYF. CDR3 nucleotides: TGCGCCAGCAGCCAGCGGGGGACCGGGCCAGTGGGTCAGTACTTC.

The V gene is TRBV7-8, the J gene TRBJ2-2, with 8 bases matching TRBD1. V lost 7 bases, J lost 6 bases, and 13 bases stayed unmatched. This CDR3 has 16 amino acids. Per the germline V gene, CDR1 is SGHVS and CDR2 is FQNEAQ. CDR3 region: CASKKKGQGAAGELFF. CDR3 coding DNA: TGTGCCAGCAAGAAGAAGGGGCAGGGGGCGGCCGGGGAGCTGTTTTTT.

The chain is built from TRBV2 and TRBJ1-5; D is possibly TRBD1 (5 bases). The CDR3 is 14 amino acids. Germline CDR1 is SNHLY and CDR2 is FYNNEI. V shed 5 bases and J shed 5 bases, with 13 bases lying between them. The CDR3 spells CASSQSGPYQPQHF. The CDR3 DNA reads TGTGCCAGCAGTCAGTCAGGGCCCTATCAGCCCCAGCATTTT.

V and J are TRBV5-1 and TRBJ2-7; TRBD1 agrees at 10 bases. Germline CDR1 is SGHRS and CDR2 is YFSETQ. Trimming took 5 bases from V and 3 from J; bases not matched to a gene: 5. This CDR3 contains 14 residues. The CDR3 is CASRDGQGVYEQYF. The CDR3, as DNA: TGCGCCAGCAGGGACGGACAGGGGGTCTACGAGCAGTACTTC.

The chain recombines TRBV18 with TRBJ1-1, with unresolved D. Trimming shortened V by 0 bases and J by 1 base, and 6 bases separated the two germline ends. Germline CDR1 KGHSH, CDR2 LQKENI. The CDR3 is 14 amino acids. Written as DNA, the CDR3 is TGTGCCAGCTCACCACCGGCGGGGAACACTGAAGCTTTCTTT. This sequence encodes CASSPPAGNTEAFF. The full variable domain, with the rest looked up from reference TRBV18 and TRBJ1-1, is NAGVMQNPRHLVRRRGQEARLRCSPMKGHSHVYWYRQLPEEGLKFMVYLQKENIIDESGMPKERFSAEFPKEGPSILRIQQVVRGDSAAYFCASSPPAGNTEAFFGQGTRLTVV.

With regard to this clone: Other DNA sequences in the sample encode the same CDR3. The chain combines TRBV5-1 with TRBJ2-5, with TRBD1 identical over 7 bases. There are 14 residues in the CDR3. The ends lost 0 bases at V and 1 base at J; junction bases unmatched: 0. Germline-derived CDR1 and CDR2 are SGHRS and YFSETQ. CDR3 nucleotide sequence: TGCGCCAGCAGCTTGGGACAGGGCCAAGAGACCCAGTACTTC. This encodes CASSLGQGQETQYF.

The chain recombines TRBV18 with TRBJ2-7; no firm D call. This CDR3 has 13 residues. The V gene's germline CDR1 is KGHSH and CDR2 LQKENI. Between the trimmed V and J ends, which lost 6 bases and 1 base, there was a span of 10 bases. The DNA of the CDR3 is TGTGCCAGCTCGAGCACAGTGTCCTACGAGCAGTACTTC. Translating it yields CASSSTVSYEQYF.

Written as DNA, the CDR3 is TGTGCCAGCAGTTACTACAGGAGCGCAACTAATGAAAAACTGTTTTTT. Translating gives CASSYYRSATNEKLFF. This sequence joins TRBV6-5 and TRBJ1-4, with a weak D call TRBD1 (5 bases). The CDR3 consists of 16 residues. V shed 1 base and J shed 0 bases, with 9 bases lying between them. The V gene's germline CDR1 is MNHEY and CDR2 SVGAGI.

CDR3 DNA: TGTGCCAGCAGCTTAGACACAGACAGAGATGGCTACACCTTC. Its protein is CASSLDTDRDGYTF. V is TRBV7-9 and J is TRBJ1-2; D is perhaps TRBD1 (5 bases). CDR3 length: 14 residues. The V end lost 1 base, the J end lost 6 bases, and 12 bases lay between the germline ends. In germline, CDR1 is SEHNR, CDR2 FQNEAQ (reference sequence).

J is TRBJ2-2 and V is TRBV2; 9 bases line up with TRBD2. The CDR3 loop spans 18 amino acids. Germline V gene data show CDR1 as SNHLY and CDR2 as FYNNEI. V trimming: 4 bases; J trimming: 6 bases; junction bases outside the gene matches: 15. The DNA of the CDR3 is TGTGCCAGCAGTGTCTCGGAGGCGGGGGGGCTAGGGTCCGGGGAGCTGTTTTTT. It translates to CASSVSEAGGLGSGELFF.

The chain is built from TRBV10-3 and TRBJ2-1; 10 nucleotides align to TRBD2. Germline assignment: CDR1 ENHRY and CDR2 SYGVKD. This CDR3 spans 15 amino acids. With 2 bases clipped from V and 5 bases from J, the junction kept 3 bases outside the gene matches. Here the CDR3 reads CAISETSGADNEQFF. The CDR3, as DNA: TGTGCCATCAGTGAGACTAGCGGGGCCGACAATGAGCAGTTCTTC.

Written as DNA, the CDR3 is TGTGCCAGCAGTGAAGACGGGGGCGAGCAGTACTTC. Encoded protein: CASSEDGGEQYF. This rearrangement joins TRBV6-1 to TRBJ2-7; D might be TRBD2 (6 bases). In germline, CDR1 is MNHNS, CDR2 SASEGT. The CDR3 loop spans 12 amino acids. V lost 1 base and J 6 bases, leaving 7 bases between the germline ends.

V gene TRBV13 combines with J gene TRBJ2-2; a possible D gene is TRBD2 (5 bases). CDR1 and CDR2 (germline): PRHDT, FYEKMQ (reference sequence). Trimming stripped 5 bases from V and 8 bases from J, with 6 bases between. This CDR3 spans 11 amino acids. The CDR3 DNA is TGTGCCAGCAGCCGCGGGGGGGAGCTGTTTTTT. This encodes CASSRGGELFF.

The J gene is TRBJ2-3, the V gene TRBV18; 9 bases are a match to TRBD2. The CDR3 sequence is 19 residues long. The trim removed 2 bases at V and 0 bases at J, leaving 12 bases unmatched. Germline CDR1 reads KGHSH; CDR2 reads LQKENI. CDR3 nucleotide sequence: TGTGCCAGCTCACCATCACTAGCGGGCTTCTACACTAGCACAGATACGCAGTATTTT. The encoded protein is CASSPSLAGFYTSTDTQYF.

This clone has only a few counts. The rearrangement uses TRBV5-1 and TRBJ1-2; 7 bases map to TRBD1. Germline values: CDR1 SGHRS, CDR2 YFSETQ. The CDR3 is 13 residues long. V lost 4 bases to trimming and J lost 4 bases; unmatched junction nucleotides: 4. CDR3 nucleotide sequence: TGCGCCAGCAGCCAGGACAGGACCTATGGCTACACCTTC. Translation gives CASSQDRTYGYTF.

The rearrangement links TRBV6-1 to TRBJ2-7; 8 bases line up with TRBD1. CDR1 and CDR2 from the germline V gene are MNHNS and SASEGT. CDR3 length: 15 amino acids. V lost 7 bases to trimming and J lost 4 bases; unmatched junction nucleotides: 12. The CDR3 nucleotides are TGTGCCAGCACCGTAGACCAGGGGGCGAGTTACGAGCAGTACTTC. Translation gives CASTVDQGASYEQYF.

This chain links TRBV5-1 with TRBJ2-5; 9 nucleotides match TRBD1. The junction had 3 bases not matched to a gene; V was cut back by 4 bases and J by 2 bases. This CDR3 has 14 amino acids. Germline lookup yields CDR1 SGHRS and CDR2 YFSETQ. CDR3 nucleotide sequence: TGCGCCAGCAGCCTGGACAGGGGACAAGAGACCCAGTACTTC. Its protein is CASSLDRGQETQYF.

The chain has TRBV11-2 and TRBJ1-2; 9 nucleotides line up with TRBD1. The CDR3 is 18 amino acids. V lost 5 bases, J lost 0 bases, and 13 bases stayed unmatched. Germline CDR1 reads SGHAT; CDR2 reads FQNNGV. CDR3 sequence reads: CASSHPRDRVKANYGYTF. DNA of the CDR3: TGTGCCAGCAGCCATCCCCGGGACAGGGTTAAAGCTAACTATGGCTACACCTTC.

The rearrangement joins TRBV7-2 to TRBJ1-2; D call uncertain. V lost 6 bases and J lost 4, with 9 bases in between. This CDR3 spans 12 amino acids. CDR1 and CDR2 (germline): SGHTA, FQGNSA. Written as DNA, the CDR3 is TGTGCCAGCAGTTCTCCAGGCTATGGCTACACCTTC. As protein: CASSSPGYGYTF.

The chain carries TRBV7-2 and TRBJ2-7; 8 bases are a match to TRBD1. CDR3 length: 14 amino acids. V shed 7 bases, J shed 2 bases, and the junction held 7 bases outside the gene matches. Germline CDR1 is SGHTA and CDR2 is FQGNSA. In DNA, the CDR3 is TGTGCCAGCACCGAAGGGACAGGAGCCTACGAGCAGTACTTC. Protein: CASTEGTGAYEQYF. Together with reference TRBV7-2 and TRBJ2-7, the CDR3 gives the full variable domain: GAGVSQSPSNKVTEKGKDVELRCDPISGHTALYWYRQSLGQGLEFLIYFQGNSAPDKSGLPSDRFSAERTGGSVSTLTIQRTQQEDSAVYLCASTEGTGAYEQYFGPGTRLTVT.

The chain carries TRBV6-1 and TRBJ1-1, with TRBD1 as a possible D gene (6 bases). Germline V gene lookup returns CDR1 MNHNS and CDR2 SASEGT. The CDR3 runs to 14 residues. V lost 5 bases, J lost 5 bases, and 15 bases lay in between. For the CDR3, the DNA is TGTGCCAGCAGTTCACGGGACATGTTTACTGAAGCTTTCTTT. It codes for CASSSRDMFTEAFF.

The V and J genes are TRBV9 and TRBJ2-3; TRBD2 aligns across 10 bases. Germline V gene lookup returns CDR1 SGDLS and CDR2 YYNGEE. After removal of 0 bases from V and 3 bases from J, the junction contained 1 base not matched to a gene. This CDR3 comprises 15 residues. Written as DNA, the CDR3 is TGTGCCAGCAGCGTAGAAGCGGGAGGGACAGATACGCAGTATTTT. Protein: CASSVEAGGTDTQYF. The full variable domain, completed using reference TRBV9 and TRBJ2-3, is DSGVTQTPKHLITATGQRVTLRCSPRSGDLSVYWYQQSLDQGLQFLIQYYNGEERAKGNILERFSAQQFPDLHSELNLSSLELGDSALYFCASSVEAGGTDTQYFGPGTRLTVL.